The present T cell receptor (beta chain) was sequenced within a study of OX40 agonist ivuxolimab in advanced cancers. The overall study: Patients' therapy was ivuxolimab, an antibody that acts as an agonist of OX40 (CD134). At approximately 80% male, the cohort had a mean age of around 56 years, ranging from roughly 20 to 90.

Sequencing used immunoSEQ multiplex PCR; TCRdb keeps in-frame clones, though not all of them. Here the sample spans 65,000 to 100,000 clones, roughly four fifths being singletons. Only one count was recorded for this clone. CDR1 and CDR2 from the germline V gene are MNHEY and SVGAGI. The V gene lost 7 bases and the J gene lost 0 bases, with 12 bases spanning the gap. CDR3 size: 15 residues. The starting material was CD4+ or CD8+ T cells sorted from blood, obtained in a trial of the OX40 agonist ivuxolimab. The chain is built from TRBV6-5 and TRBJ2-2; weak D call: TRBD2 (5 bases). The TCR was taken from an adult with an advanced solid tumor such as melanoma, head and neck, liver or kidney cancer. CDR3 protein: CASTRTGSNTGELFF. Here the CDR3 DNA reads TGTGCCAGCACCCGAACGGGGTCGAACACCGGGGAGCTGTTTTTT.